Listed below are T cell receptor beta chains from one sample, sequenced in a study of shared clonotypes between healthy human individuals. The repertoire was sequenced with immunoSEQ multiplex PCR; TCRdb's copy has only in-frame clones and lacks some. The sample carries a few million clones, 85% to 95% recorded once. Sequenced material: naive CD4+ T cells from PBMCs. The receptors shown here come from a man younger than 30 in good health. Some clones in this sample may be carry-over from other donors' samples. Both conserved end residues are trimmed from each CDR3. Each record gives: J gene, V gene, CDR3 protein.

TRBJ2-1	TRBV7-2	ASSLVGTSSYNEQF
TRBJ1-3	TRBV5-6	ASSLLGNTIY
TRBJ2-1	TRBV21-1	ATQWRPPSYNEQF
TRBJ2-3	TRBV6-6	ASSPGDTQY
TRBJ2-7	TRBV11-3	ASSCGILRGVLTGEQY
TRBJ2-3	TRBV5-1	ASSASAINTDTQY
TRBJ2-6	TRBV18	ASSATPTGANVLT
TRBJ1-5	TRBV4-1	ASSPLLGLYSNQPQH
TRBJ1-1	TRBV6-1	ASRQGQNTEAF
TRBJ2-5	TRBV7-2	ASSKITGGAETQY
TRBJ2-7	TRBV4-3	ASSQGAGTPIYEQY
TRBJ2-1	TRBV11-1	ASSLAPSGSAGEQF
TRBJ2-5	TRBV7-9	ASSLFPTGVGETQY
TRBJ1-4	TRBV5-6	ASSIETGVPAGEKLF
TRBJ2-2	TRBV5-8	ASSPQGSSNTGELF
TRBJ2-7	TRBV4-1	ASSQGSSGPYEQY
TRBJ1-2	TRBV6-5	ASSYSQGADYGYT
TRBJ1-5	TRBV11-2	ASSGSLSNQPQH
TRBJ2-7	TRBV27	ASSPLGLVHEQY
TRBJ2-7	TRBV28	ASSSPRQGDYEQY
TRBJ2-7	TRBV4-1	ASSRLGANIYEQY
TRBJ1-4	TRBV15	ATSRDGEKLF
TRBJ1-4	TRBV19	ASSPPPGRAPSSATNEKLF
TRBJ2-1	TRBV19	ASSRTGTSGNEQF
TRBJ1-1	TRBV28	ASSWTVSSEAF
TRBJ1-1	TRBV28	ASNAPGTNTEAF
TRBJ1-2	TRBV20-1	SAHSYGYT
TRBJ2-1	TRBV5-1	ASRRSGTASYNEQF
TRBJ2-5	TRBV27	ASSYRGGETQY
TRBJ1-1	TRBV28	ASTSGGENTEAF
TRBJ2-7	TRBV5-6	ASSPVPPYEQY
TRBJ2-4	TRBV6-1	ASSDTGRLAKNIQY
TRBJ2-7	TRBV7-9	ASSPTSGPSREQY
TRBJ2-1	TRBV5-4	ASSLGGSGGNEQF
TRBJ2-1	TRBV28	ASSSTSGQYNEQF
TRBJ2-3	TRBV7-3	ASSLRALTDTQY
TRBJ2-1	TRBV28	ASRRTAGGSYNEQF
TRBJ2-5	TRBV5-1	ASSRGPADEETQY
TRBJ2-7	TRBV19	ASSTRQGKAGGTPSSYEQY
TRBJ1-1	TRBV6-5	ASSNYRVTEAF
TRBJ1-2	TRBV28	ASTNPGQIYGYT
TRBJ1-4	TRBV7-2	ASSLARAGYGEKLF
TRBJ2-3	TRBV19	ASSVQGADTQY
TRBJ2-5	TRBV7-2	ASSLRQSGQETQY
TRBJ1-2	TRBV29-1	SVALDGQPYGYT
TRBJ1-2	TRBV9	ASSLNHRGTNYGYT
TRBJ2-2	TRBV18	ASSPSLVETSPAGELF
TRBJ2-3	TRBV6-4	ASSDLVTDTQY
TRBJ2-7	TRBV30	AWSLGPYEQY
TRBJ2-1	TRBV15	ATSPGQGVRTYNEQF
TRBJ1-5	TRBV5-1	ASSFGGVNQPQH